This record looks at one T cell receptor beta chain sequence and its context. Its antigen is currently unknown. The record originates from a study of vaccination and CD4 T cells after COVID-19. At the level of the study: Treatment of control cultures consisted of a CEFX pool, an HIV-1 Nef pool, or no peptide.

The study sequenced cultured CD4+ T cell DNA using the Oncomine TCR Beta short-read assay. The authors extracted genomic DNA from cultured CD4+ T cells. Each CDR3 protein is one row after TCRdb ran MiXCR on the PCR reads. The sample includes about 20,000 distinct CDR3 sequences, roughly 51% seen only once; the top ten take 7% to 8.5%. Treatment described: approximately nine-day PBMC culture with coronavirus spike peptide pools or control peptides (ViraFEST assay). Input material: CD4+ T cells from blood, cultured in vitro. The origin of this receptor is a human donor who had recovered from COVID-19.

The CDR3 DNA is TGTGCCAGCAGCCCACCCGGGACTAACATTCAGTACTTC. Encoded protein: CASSPPGTNIQYF. The chain uses TRBV28 and TRBJ2-4; D is possibly TRBD2 (6 bases). The germline gives CDR1 MDHEN, CDR2 SYDVKM. The CDR3 has 13 residues. V gave up 6 bases and J gave up 7 bases, with 13 bases separating them.